This TCR beta chain was captured by sequencing in a study of shared clonotypes between healthy human individuals. Study context: Researchers assigned three CD4 naive, three CD4 memory, two CD8 naive and one CD8 memory plate to each donor.

The method was immunoSEQ multiplex PCR; TCRdb's version includes in-frame clones alone and lacks a portion of them. The data show some 690,000 clones, 90% seen once. Donors comprised only Caucasian adults living in Nashville, Tennessee. This CDR3 region has 15 residues. V was cut by 8 bases and J by 4 bases, with 17 bases left in between. The germline V gene encodes CDR1 SEHNR and CDR2 FQNEAQ (reference sequence). The genes are TRBV7-9 and TRBJ2-2, with D tentatively TRBD1 or TRBD2 (5 bases each). Sequencing input: memory CD8+ T cells from PBMCs. As to subset: CD45RO+ cells pooled with CCR7-negative TemRA cells. The receptor's source is a man between 18 and 35 years old in good health. Some clones in this sample may be carry-over from other donors' samples. The CDR3: CASRGQGWVTGELFF. CDR3 nucleotide sequence: TGTGCCAGCCGCGGGCAGGGTTGGGTCACCGGGGAGCTGTTTTTT.